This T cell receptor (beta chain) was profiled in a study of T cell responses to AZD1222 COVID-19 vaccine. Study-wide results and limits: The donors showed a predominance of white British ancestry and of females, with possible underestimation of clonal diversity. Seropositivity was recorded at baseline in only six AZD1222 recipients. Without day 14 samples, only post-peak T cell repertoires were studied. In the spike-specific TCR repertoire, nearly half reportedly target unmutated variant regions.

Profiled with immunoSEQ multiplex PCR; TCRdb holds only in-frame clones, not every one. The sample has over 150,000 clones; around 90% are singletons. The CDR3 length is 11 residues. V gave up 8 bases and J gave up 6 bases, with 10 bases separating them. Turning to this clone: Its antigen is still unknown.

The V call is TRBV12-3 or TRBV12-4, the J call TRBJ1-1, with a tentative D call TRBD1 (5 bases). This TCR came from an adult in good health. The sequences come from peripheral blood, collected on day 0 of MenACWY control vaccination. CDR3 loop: CASLGRAEAFF. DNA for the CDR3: TGTGCCAGCCTGGGGCGGGCTGAAGCTTTCTTT.